These 19 T cell receptor beta chains share one sample of origin, sequenced in a study of CD8+ T cells in alopecia areata. Documented treatment: oral pan-JAK inhibitor, 5-10 mg twice daily. The sequencing template was cDNA reverse transcribed from extracted RNA. Data came from immunoSEQ multiplex PCR; TCRdb stores just in-frame clones and leaves some out. The sample has some 210,000 clones, more than 60% seen once. Sequenced material: CD4+ T cells sorted from blood, taken at week 44, from a patient treated with tofacitinib. The receptors shown here come from a human donor with alopecia areata.

This rearrangement joins TRBV10-3 to TRBJ1-6; 7 nucleotides align to TRBD1. CDR3 length: 15 residues. V trimming: 6 bases; J trimming: 4 bases; junction bases outside the gene matches: 6. CDR1 is ENHRY and CDR2 is SYGVKD in the germline V gene. CDR3 DNA sequence: TGTGCCATCAGAGACGGACAGGCTTATAATTCACCCCTCCACTTT. Amino acids: CAIRDGQAYNSPLHF.

The chain carries TRBV25-1 and TRBJ2-7; D possibly corresponds to TRBD1 (5 bases). V shed 6 bases and J shed 2 bases, with 11 bases lying between them. Germline CDR1 MGHDK, CDR2 SYGVNS. This CDR3 comprises 13 residues. CDR3 in DNA: TGTGCCAGCAGACCGACAGAGACCTACGAGCAGTACTTC. Amino acid sequence: CASRPTETYEQYF.

This clone was counted between two and nine times. The CDR3 bases are TGCAGCGTACAAAACACCGACAGCTATGGCTACACCTTC. This encodes CSVQNTDSYGYTF. This chain joins TRBV29-1 and TRBJ1-2, with D tentatively TRBD1 (5 bases). The germline V and J ends were trimmed by 6 bases and 4 bases, with 15 bases remaining between them. The CDR3 length is 13 residues. CDR1 is SQVTM and CDR2 is ANQGSEA in the germline V gene.

The rearrangement uses TRBV4-3 and TRBJ2-2; D is perhaps TRBD1 (7 bases). The CDR3 contains 17 residues. V lost 3 bases and J lost 2, with 16 bases in between. Germline V gene lookup returns CDR1 LGHNA and CDR2 YSLEER. The CDR3 reads CASSQGRTGLNTGELFF. For the CDR3, the DNA is TGCGCCAGCAGCCAGGGACGGACAGGACTAAACACCGGGGAGCTGTTTTTT.

V is TRBV30 and J is TRBJ2-6; unclear D gene. Germline-derived CDR1 and CDR2 are GTSNPN and SVGIG (reference sequence). V lost 2 bases and J 4 bases, leaving 18 bases between the germline ends. This CDR3 comprises 17 residues. The CDR3 protein is CAWSPGPLEVGANVLTF. In DNA form, the CDR3 reads TGTGCCTGGAGTCCCGGGCCCCTTGAGGTAGGGGCCAACGTCCTGACTTTC. The full variable domain, completed using reference TRBV30 and TRBJ2-6, is SQTIHQWPATLVQPVGSPLSLECTVEGTSNPNLYWYRQAAGRGLQLLFYSVGIGQISSEVPQNLSASRPQDRQFILSSKKLLLSDSGFYLCAWSPGPLEVGANVLTFGAGSRLTVL.

This rearrangement joins TRBV7-2 to TRBJ1-2; TRBD1 agrees at 9 bases. CDR1 SGHTA and CDR2 FQGNSA come from the germline V gene. Trimming took 6 bases from V and 8 from J; bases not matched to a gene: 4. The CDR3 is made up of 12 amino acids. CDR3 DNA: TGTGCCAGCAGTCGGACAGGGGTGGGCTACACCTTC. Translation gives CASSRTGVGYTF.

This clone was detected ten times or more. The chain links TRBV10-3 to TRBJ2-7; 7 positions match TRBD2. Losses at the gene ends were 4 bases for V and 6 bases for J; bases not matched to a gene: 9. In germline, CDR1 is ENHRY, CDR2 SYGVKD. There are 14 residues in the CDR3. CDR3 sequence (DNA): TGTGCCATCAGTGCTTTCAGGGAGGGGAGCGAGCAGTACTTC. Its translation: CAISAFREGSEQYF.

This sequence joins TRBV7-2 and TRBJ2-5; 7 nucleotides agree with TRBD2. Germline CDR1 is SGHTA and CDR2 is FQGNSA. The CDR3 has 13 residues. The trim removed 4 bases at V and 5 bases at J, leaving 4 bases unmatched. In DNA, the CDR3 is TGTGCCAGCAGCTCCCTCGGGGGGGAGACCCAGTACTTC. Amino acids: CASSSLGGETQYF.

The genes are TRBV25-1 and TRBJ2-1; D is perhaps TRBD1 or TRBD2 (6 bases each). Trimming cost V 7 bases and J 10 bases, with 23 bases left between them. The CDR3 consists of 15 residues. Germline CDR1 and CDR2: MGHDK and SYGVNS. The CDR3 sequence is CASKGGLGISSEQFF. The CDR3 DNA reads as TGTGCCAGCAAGGGGGGATTGGGGATATCCAGCGAGCAGTTCTTC.

For the CDR3, the DNA is TGTGCCAGCAGCCTAAGGGACAGCTATGGCTACACCTTC. Protein: CASSLRDSYGYTF. The chain couples TRBV13 to TRBJ1-2; 7 positions agree with TRBD1. This CDR3 region has 13 residues. CDR1 is PRHDT and CDR2 is FYEKMQ in the germline V gene (reference sequence). V shed 5 bases and J 4 bases; nucleotides not matched to a gene: 4.

The CDR3 DNA reads as TGTGCCAGCAGGTACCTGGAGACCCAGTACTTC. Its translation: CASRYLETQYF. V is TRBV25-1 and J is TRBJ2-5, with D unclear. V was trimmed by 6 bases and J by 5 bases, leaving 7 bases between them. Looked up from germline, CDR1 is MGHDK and CDR2 is SYGVNS. The CDR3 sequence is 11 residues long.

The J gene is TRBJ2-6, the V gene TRBV11-2; 7 nucleotides agree with TRBD1. V shed 5 bases and J 0 bases; nucleotides not matched to a gene: 1. This CDR3 is built from 15 residues. CDR1 and CDR2 from the germline V gene are SGHAT and FQNNGV. The CDR3 sequence is CASSTGASGANVLTF. The CDR3 region has the DNA TGTGCCAGCAGCACAGGGGCCTCTGGGGCCAACGTCCTGACTTTC.

The chain is built from TRBV11-3 and TRBJ2-7, with TRBD2 as a possible D gene (5 bases). The CDR3 contains 11 residues. Trimming shortened V by 3 bases and J by 5 bases, and 5 bases separated the two germline ends. Germline V gene sequence: CDR1 SGHNT, CDR2 YENEEA. The CDR3 is CASSFGDEQYF. The CDR3 DNA follows: TGTGCCAGCAGCTTCGGGGACGAGCAGTACTTC.

This clone was seen at least ten times. The chain couples TRBV4-3 to TRBJ2-4, with 8 bases matching TRBD2. Germline V gene data show CDR1 as LGHNA and CDR2 as YSLEER. The CDR3 has 15 residues. V lost 3 bases to trimming and J lost 9 bases; unmatched junction nucleotides: 10. CDR3 region: CASSQVAGLAGIQYF. CDR3 in DNA: TGCGCCAGCAGCCAGGTTGCCGGACTAGCAGGCATTCAGTACTTC.

The V and J genes are TRBV25-1 and TRBJ2-7; no firm D call. V shed 3 bases and J shed 9 bases, with 9 bases lying between them. The CDR3 is made up of 11 amino acids. The V gene's germline CDR1 is MGHDK and CDR2 SYGVNS. CDR3 nucleotide sequence: TGTGCCAGCAGTGAGAACAGTAGGCAGTACTTC. This gives the protein CASSENSRQYF.

This clone came up a few times. The chain is built from TRBV4-3 and TRBJ2-3, with 13 nucleotides matching TRBD2. The CDR3 contains 17 residues. V lost 2 bases to trimming and J lost 5 bases; unmatched junction nucleotides: 7. From germline, CDR1 is LGHNA and CDR2 YSLEER. The CDR3 loop is CASSQLPGLAGEDTQYF. CDR3 sequence (DNA): TGCGCCAGCAGCCAACTCCCTGGACTAGCGGGGGAAGATACGCAGTATTTT.

The chain is built from TRBV2 and TRBJ1-1, with D hard to call. Germline CDR1 SNHLY, CDR2 FYNNEI. V gave up 5 bases and J gave up 6 bases, with 10 bases separating them. The CDR3 is 12 amino acids. This CDR3 reads CASSMIGAEAFF. The CDR3 DNA reads TGTGCCAGCAGTATGATTGGCGCTGAAGCTTTCTTT.

The chain couples TRBV2 to TRBJ1-1, with unresolved D. The CDR3 is made up of 12 amino acids. V lost 6 bases, J lost 8 bases, and 13 bases lay in between. From germline, CDR1 is SNHLY and CDR2 FYNNEI. CDR3 DNA sequence: TGTGCCAGCAGGCCTGAGGGATTCGAAGCTTTCTTT. It encodes CASRPEGFEAFF.

The chain joins TRBV19 to TRBJ2-1, with a weak D call TRBD2 (5 bases). Trimming removed 3 bases at V and 6 bases at J, with 9 bases between. The germline V gene has CDR1 LNHDA and CDR2 SQIVND (reference sequence). The CDR3 is 13 residues long. The CDR3 nucleotides read TGTGCCAGTAGTATGGGAGTTCTCAATGAGCAGTTCTTC. Translating gives CASSMGVLNEQFF.